Here is one TCR beta chain with its context. The CDR3 is made up of 11 amino acids. In germline, CDR1 is SGHNT, CDR2 YYREEE (reference sequence). V lost 3 bases and J 8 bases, leaving 9 bases between the germline ends. The sample's treatment: randomized to nivolumab then ipilimumab (arm A) or the reverse (arm B). Live CD3+CD8+ CD19− CD56− cells were sorted from PBMCs. The data were taken from a study of sequential checkpoint blockade in melanoma. Study-wide background: After both sequences, patients received maintenance nivolumab.

This table comes from immunoSEQ multiplex PCR, and its TCRdb copy is limited to in-frame clones, with some not included. The table has around 34,000 clones, more than 70% seen once; the top ten hold about 17%. The V call is TRBV5-4, the J call TRBJ2-7, with a weak D call TRBD1 (6 bases). The sample was CD8+ T cells sorted from blood (inferred from file names), taken from a patient given nivolumab and ipilimumab in sequence. The receptor was isolated from a human donor with melanoma. CDR3 protein: CASSSTGKQYF. The CDR3 DNA sequence: TGTGCCAGCAGCTCAACAGGGAAGCAGTACTTC.